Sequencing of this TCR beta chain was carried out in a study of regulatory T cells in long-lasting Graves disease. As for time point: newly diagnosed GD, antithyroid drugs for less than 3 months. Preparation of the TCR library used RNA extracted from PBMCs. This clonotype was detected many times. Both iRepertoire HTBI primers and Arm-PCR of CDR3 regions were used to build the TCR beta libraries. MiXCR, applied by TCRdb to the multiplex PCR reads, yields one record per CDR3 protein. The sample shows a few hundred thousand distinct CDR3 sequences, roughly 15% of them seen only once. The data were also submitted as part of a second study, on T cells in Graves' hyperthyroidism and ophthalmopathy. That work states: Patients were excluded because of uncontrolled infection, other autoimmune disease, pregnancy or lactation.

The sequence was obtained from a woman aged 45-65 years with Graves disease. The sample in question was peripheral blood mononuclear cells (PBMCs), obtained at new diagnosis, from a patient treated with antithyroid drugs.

The CDR3 coding sequence is TGTGCCAGCAGTTTTGTAGGGGGTGGCAATCAGCCCCAGCATTTT. It is translated as CASSFVGGGNQPQHF. This chain joins TRBV27 and TRBJ1-5; tentative D call: TRBD1 (6 bases). The CDR3 runs to 15 residues. V lost 3 bases and J 2 bases, leaving 11 bases between the germline ends. Per germline, CDR1 MNHEY and CDR2 SMNVEV (reference sequence).